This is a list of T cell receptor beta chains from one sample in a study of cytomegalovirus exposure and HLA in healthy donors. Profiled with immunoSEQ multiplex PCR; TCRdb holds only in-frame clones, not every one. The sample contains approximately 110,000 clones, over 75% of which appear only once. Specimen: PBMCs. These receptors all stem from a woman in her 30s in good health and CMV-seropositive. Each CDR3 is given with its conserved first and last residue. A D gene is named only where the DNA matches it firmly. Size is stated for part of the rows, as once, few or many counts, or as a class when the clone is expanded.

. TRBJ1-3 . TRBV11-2 CASNRGSGNTIYF TGTGCCAGCAACCGGGGCTCTGGAAACACCATATATTTT
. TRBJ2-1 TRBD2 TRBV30 CAWSVRTSGMGNEQFF TGTGCCTGGAGTGTCCGGACTAGCGGGATGGGCAATGAGCAGTTCTTC
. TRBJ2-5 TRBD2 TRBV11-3 CASSFPKRGVQETQYF TGTGCCAGCAGCTTCCCGAAGCGGGGGGTCCAAGAGACCCAGTACTTC
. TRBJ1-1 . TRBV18 CASSPKAGMNTEAFF TGTGCCAGCTCACCGAAGGCGGGGATGAACACTGAAGCTTTCTTT
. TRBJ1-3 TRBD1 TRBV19 CASSRNRGSSGNTIYF TGTGCCAGTAGCAGAAACAGGGGATCGTCTGGAAACACCATATATTTT
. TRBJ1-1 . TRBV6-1 CASSERGSATEAFF TGTGCCAGCAGTGAACGGGGGTCGGCCACTGAAGCTTTCTTT
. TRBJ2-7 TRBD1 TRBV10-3 CAIGGSTGGVDEQYF TGTGCCATCGGGGGTTCGACAGGGGGTGTGGACGAGCAGTACTTC
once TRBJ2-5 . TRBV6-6 CASSYLAANQETQYF TGTGCCAGCAGTTACTTAGCGGCCAACCAAGAGACCCAGTACTTC
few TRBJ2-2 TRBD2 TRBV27 CASSLKAGAPGELFF TGTGCCAGCAGCCTAAAAGCGGGAGCCCCCGGGGAGCTGTTTTTT
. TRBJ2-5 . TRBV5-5 CASSWEPFETQYF TGTGCCAGCAGCTGGGAGCCCTTCGAGACCCAGTACTTC
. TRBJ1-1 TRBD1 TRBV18 CASSQNGQGSEAFF TGTGCCAGCTCACAAAACGGACAGGGGAGTGAAGCTTTCTTT
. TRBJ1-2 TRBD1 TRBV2 CASILGGQGGSGYTF TGTGCCAGCATCCTAGGGGGACAGGGGGGCTCTGGCTACACCTTC
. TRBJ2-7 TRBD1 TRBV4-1 CASSQETGVYEQYF TGCGCCAGCAGCCAGGAAACAGGGGTCTACGAGCAGTACTTC
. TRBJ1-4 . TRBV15 CATPRDTGGWKLFF TGTGCCACTCCCCGGGACACGGGGGGGTGGAAACTGTTTTTT
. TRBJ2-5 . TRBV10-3 CAISGGGRMETQYF TGTGCCATCAGTGGAGGAGGGAGAATGGAGACCCAGTACTTC
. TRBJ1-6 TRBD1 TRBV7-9 CASRDGTAENSPLHF TGTGCCAGCAGAGACGGGACAGCCGAGAATTCACCCCTCCACTTT
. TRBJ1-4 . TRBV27 CASSSYGQPEELFF TGTGCCAGCTCTTCCTATGGGCAGCCGGAGGAACTGTTTTTT
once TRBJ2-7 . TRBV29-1 CSVEAGYEQYF TGCAGCGTTGAAGCAGGGTACGAGCAGTACTTC
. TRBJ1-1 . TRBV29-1 CSACRNLNTEAFF TGCAGCGCCTGTCGAAACCTAAACACTGAAGCTTTCTTT
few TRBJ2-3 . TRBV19 CASSRPSKGESTDTQYF TGTGCCAGTAGTAGACCCTCGAAGGGGGAAAGCACAGATACGCAGTATTTT
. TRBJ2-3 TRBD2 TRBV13 CASSSSGRSTDTQYF TGTGCCAGCAGTTCTAGCGGGAGAAGCACAGATACGCAGTATTTT
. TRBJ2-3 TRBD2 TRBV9 CASSVMGLAGAADTQYF TGTGCCAGCAGCGTTATGGGACTAGCGGGAGCTGCAGATACGCAGTATTTT
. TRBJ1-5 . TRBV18 CASSLDRNNQPQHF TGTGCCAGCTCACTCGACAGGAACAATCAGCCCCAGCATTTT
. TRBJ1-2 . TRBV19 CASEQQGPYYGYTF TGTGCCAGCGAACAACAGGGACCATACTATGGCTACACCTTC
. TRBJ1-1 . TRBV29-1 CSAQRDGLKAFF TGCAGCGCCCAGCGAGACGGACTGAAAGCTTTCTTT
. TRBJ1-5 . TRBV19 CASSIAGNQPQHF TGTGCCAGTAGTATTGCAGGCAATCAGCCCCAGCATTTT
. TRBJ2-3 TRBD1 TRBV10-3 CAISGQGSDTQYF TGTGCCATCAGCGGACAGGGTTCAGATACGCAGTATTTT
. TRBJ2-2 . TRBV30 CAWGSEVNTGELFF TGTGCCTGGGGATCGGAGGTGAACACCGGGGAGCTGTTTTTT
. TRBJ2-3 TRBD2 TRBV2 CASRSGGHTDTQYF TGTGCCAGCAGAAGCGGGGGGCACACAGATACGCAGTATTTT
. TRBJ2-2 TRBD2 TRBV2 CASIWASGGPSNTGELFF TGTGCCAGCATCTGGGCTAGCGGGGGGCCATCGAACACCGGGGAGCTGTTTTTT
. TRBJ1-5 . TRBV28 CASSTGQGYQPQHF TGTGCCAGCAGCACTGGGCAGGGTTATCAGCCCCAGCATTTT
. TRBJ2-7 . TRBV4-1 CASTPIQGIAYEQYF TGCGCCAGCACACCGATACAGGGTATTGCCTACGAGCAGTACTTC
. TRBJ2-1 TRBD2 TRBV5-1 CASSLGAGAYNEQFF TGCGCCAGCAGCTTGGGAGCGGGGGCCTACAATGAGCAGTTCTTC
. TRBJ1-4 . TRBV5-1 CASTTGATNEKLFF TGCGCCAGTACGACAGGAGCAACTAATGAAAAACTGTTTTTT
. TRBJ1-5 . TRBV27 CASSLSIPVGNQPQHF TGTGCCAGCAGTTTATCGATCCCCGTAGGCAATCAGCCCCAGCATTTT
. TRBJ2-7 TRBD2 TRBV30 CAWSEGTSGSYEQYF TGTGCCTGGAGTGAGGGGACTAGCGGATCCTACGAGCAGTACTTC
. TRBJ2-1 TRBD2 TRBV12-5 CASGIRTSGVGYNEQFF TGTGCTAGTGGTATTCGGACTAGCGGAGTTGGGTACAATGAGCAGTTCTTC
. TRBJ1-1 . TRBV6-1 CASSDGGGAFF TGTGCCAGCAGTGACGGGGGAGGGGCTTTCTTT
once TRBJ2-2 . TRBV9 CASQRTVGTGELFF TGTGCCAGTCAGCGTACGGTTGGGACCGGGGAGCTGTTTTTT
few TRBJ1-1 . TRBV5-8 CASSRQLVQVNTEAFF TGTGCCAGCAGCCGTCAACTTGTGCAGGTGAACACTGAAGCTTTCTTT
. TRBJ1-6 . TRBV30 CAWSGGTVGISPLHF TGTGCCTGGAGCGGAGGGACTGTTGGAATTTCACCCCTCCACTTT
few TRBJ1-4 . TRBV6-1 CASSEILEKLFF TGTGCCAGCAGTGAAATTCTTGAAAAACTGTTTTTT
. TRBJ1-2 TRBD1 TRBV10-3 CAISETRDREGGYTF TGTGCCATCAGTGAGACCCGGGACAGGGAAGGGGGCTACACCTTC
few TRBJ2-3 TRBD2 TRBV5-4 CASSRTSGGAIDTQYF TGTGCCAGCAGCCGGACTAGCGGGGGGGCCATAGATACGCAGTATTTT
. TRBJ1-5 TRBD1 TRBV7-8 CASSLKSQGGNQPQHF TGTGCCAGCAGTCTAAAGTCCCAGGGGGGCAATCAGCCCCAGCATTTT
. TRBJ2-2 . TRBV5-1 CASKGGYTGELFF TGCGCCAGCAAGGGCGGGTACACCGGGGAGCTGTTTTTT
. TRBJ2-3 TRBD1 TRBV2 CASSGGQGIDTQYF TGTGCCAGCAGTGGGGGACAGGGGATAGATACGCAGTATTTT
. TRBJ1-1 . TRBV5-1 CASSLVDPAGAEAFF TGCGCCAGCAGCTTGGTTGACCCTGCGGGGGCTGAAGCTTTCTTT
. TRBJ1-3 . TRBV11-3 CASSLGHGFGNTIYF TGTGCCAGCAGCTTAGGACACGGATTTGGAAACACCATATATTTT
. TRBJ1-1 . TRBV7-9 CSSIGGGRHTEAFF TGTTCCAGCATCGGGGGGGGCAGGCACACTGAAGCTTTCTTT
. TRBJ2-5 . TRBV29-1 CSVEDLGGEETQYF TGCAGCGTTGAAGATCTTGGCGGGGAAGAGACCCAGTACTTC
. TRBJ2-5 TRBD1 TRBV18 CASSTGVETQYF TGTGCCAGCTCAACAGGGGTGGAGACCCAGTACTTC
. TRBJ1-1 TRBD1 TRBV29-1 CSAQGTGKNTEAFF TGCAGCGCCCAGGGGACAGGAAAGAACACTGAAGCTTTCTTT
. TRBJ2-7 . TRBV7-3 CASSLTGQGFLGEQYF TGTGCCAGCAGCTTAACAGGGCAGGGATTTTTAGGCGAGCAGTACTTC
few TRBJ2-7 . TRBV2 CVIKQKAAYEQYF TGTGTTATCAAGCAGAAGGCGGCATACGAGCAGTACTTC
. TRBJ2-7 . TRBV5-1 CASSLARVEEQYF TGCGCCAGCAGCTTGGCCAGGGTCGAGGAGCAGTACTTC
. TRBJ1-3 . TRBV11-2 CASSPQVRLSGNTIYF TGTGCCAGCAGCCCACAGGTCCGGCTCTCTGGAAACACCATATATTTT
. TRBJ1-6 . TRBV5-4 CASSRAIDRDNSPLHF TGTGCCAGCAGCCGCGCGATTGACAGAGATAATTCACCCCTCCACTTT
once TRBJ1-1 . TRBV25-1 CASRAVQVTEAFF TGTGCCAGCAGAGCAGTGCAGGTTACTGAAGCTTTCTTT